Sequencing of this T cell receptor (beta chain) was carried out in a study of CD8+CD57+ T cells in acquired aplastic anemia. Study-level information: The mean DNA yield obtained from sorted CD4+ and CD8+ cells came to approximately 3.2 ug. Study observations and caveats: Shared by patients and controls, 25 to 35 CD8+ CDR3s were abundant in patients.

As concerns this clonotype: The antigen remains unidentified.

V dropped 5 bases and J dropped 9 bases, with 11 bases sitting between them. CDR3 length equals 12 residues. CDR1 is LNHDA and CDR2 is SQIVND in the germline V gene (reference sequence). Sequencing involved patients with CD8+CD57+ cell expansion previously shown by flow cytometry. Prior therapy had not been administered to any patient at the time of blood sampling. Genomic DNA, serving as template, underwent TCR beta VDJ and CDR3 profiling. TCRdb re-called the reads through MiXCR, storing one row per CDR3 protein. The data hold about 190,000 distinct CDR3 sequences, with nearly 50% observed a single time.

The sequencing input was sorted CD4+, CD8+, or CD8+CD57+ T cells (not recorded which) from PBMCs. The chain carries TRBV19 and TRBJ2-1; D is perhaps TRBD2 (7 bases). This receptor was obtained from a human donor with aplastic anemia. CDR3 nucleotide sequence: TGTGCCAGTAGTGGGGGGGCGGTTGAGCAGTTCTTC. Translated, it gives CASSGGAVEQFF.